This T cell receptor (beta chain) was identified in a study of regulatory T cells in long-lasting Graves disease. This clonotype was counted many times. As yet, its antigen is unknown. Time point described: newly diagnosed GD, antithyroid drugs for less than 3 months. PBMCs were the source of the RNA used for TCR sequencing. V shed 3 bases, J shed 7 bases, and the junction held 11 bases outside the gene matches. The CDR3 is 16 residues long. Overall study findings and caveats: Patients with persistent Graves' had lower TCR diversity than newly diagnosed patients.

HTBI primers from iRepertoire and Arm-PCR of CDR3 regions yielded the TCR beta libraries. MiXCR was run by TCRdb on the multiplex PCR reads, yielding one entry per CDR3 protein. This sample has fewer than 400,000 distinct CDR3 sequences, with about 20% found just once. This rearrangement joins TRBV12-3 or TRBV12-4 to TRBJ1-1; 10 nucleotides align to TRBD1. The sequencing used peripheral blood mononuclear cells (PBMCs), collected at new diagnosis, from a patient treated with antithyroid drugs. The origin of this receptor is a female donor with Graves disease. This chain's CDR3 is CASSFGTGVRNHEAFF. CDR3 nucleotide sequence: TGTGCCAGCAGTTTTGGGACAGGGGTTAGAAACCATGAAGCTTTCTTT.